The entry below describes one TCR beta chain. The data were obtained in a study of blood T cell repertoires in COVID-19. The table came from immunoSEQ multiplex PCR; TCRdb's copy has only in-frame clones and leaves some out. The repertoire consists of roughly 29,000 clones, with about 84% occurring once and the leading ten covering more than 15%. Germline lookup yields CDR1 SQVTM and CDR2 ANQGSEA. V was trimmed by 4 bases and J by 2 bases, leaving 17 bases between them. This CDR3 is built from 16 residues. This receptor was obtained from a woman in her sixties with acute or convalescent COVID-19. Sequencing input: peripheral blood. V and J are TRBV29-1 and TRBJ2-2; tentative D call: TRBD1 (5 bases). As DNA, the CDR3 is TGCAGCGTTGGGGGAAAGACAGAGTTAAACACCGGGGAGCTGTTTTTT. Translation gives CSVGGKTELNTGELFF.